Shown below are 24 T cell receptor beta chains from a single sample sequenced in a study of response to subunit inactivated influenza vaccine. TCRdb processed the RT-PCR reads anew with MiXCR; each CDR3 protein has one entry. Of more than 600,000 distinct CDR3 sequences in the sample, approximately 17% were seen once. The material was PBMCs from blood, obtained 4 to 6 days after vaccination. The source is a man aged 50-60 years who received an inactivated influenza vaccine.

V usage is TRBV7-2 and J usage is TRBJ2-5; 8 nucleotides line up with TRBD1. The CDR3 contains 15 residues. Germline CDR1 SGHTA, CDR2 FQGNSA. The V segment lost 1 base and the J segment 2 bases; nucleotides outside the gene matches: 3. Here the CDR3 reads CASSLVGQGQETQYF. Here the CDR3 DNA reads TGTGCCAGCAGCTTAGTTGGACAGGGTCAAGAGACCCAGTACTTC.

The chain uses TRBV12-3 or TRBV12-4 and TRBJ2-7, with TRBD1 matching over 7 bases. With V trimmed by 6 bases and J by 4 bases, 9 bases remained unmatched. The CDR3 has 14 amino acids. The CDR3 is CASSERQGWYEQYF. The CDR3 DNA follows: TGTGCCAGCAGCGAGAGACAGGGATGGTACGAGCAGTACTTC.

The CDR3 DNA sequence: TGTGCCAGCCGCCAGGGAATCGGGGGCTACGAGCAGTACTTC. As protein: CASRQGIGGYEQYF. The chain employs TRBV12-3 or TRBV12-4 and TRBJ2-7; a possible D gene is TRBD2 (6 bases). Between the trimmed V and J ends, which lost 8 bases and 3 bases, there was a span of 17 bases. The CDR3 runs 14 residues.

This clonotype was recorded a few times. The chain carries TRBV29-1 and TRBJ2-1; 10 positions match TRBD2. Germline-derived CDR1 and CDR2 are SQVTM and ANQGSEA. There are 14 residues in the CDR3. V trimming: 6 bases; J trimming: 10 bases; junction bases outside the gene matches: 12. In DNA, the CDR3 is TGCAGCGTCGCGCCCAGCGGGGGGGTGGGCGAGCAGTTCTTC. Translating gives CSVAPSGGVGEQFF.

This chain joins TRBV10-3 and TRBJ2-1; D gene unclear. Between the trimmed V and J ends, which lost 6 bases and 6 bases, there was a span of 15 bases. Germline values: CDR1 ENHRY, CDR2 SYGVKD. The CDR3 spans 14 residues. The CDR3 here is CAISPHVGSNEQFF. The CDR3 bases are TGTGCCATCAGCCCCCACGTAGGCAGCAATGAGCAGTTCTTC.

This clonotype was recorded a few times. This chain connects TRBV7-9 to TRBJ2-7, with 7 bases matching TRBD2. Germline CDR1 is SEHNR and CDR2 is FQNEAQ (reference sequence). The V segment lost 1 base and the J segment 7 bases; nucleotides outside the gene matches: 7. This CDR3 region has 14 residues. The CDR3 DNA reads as TGTGCCAGCAGCTTAGGACTAGCCGAGGGTGAGCAGTACTTC. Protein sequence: CASSLGLAEGEQYF.

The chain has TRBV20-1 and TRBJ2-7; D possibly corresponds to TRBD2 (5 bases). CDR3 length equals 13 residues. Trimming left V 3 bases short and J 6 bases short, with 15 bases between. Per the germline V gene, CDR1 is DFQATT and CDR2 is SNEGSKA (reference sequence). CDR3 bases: TGCAGTGCTAGCCCGCCGAGGGAAGGCGAGCAGTACTTC. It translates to CSASPPREGEQYF.

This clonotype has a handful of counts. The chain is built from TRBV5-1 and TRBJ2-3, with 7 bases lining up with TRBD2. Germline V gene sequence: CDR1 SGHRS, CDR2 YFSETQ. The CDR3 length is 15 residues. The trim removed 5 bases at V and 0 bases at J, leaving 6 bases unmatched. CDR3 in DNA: TGCGCCAGCAGACCAAGCGGGGCTAGCACAGATACGCAGTATTTT. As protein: CASRPSGASTDTQYF.

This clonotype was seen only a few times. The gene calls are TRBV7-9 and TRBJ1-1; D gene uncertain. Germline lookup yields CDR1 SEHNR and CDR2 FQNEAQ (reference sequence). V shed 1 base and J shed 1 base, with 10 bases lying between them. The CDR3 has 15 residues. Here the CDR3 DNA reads TGTGCCAGCAGCTTAGTGGCGGGATCGAACACTGAAGCTTTCTTT. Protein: CASSLVAGSNTEAFF. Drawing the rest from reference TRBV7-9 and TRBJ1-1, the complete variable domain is DTGVSQNPRHKITKRGQNVTFRCDPISEHNRLYWYRQTLGQGPEFLTYFQNEAQLEKSRLLSDRFSAERPKGSFSTLEIQRTEQGDSAMYLCASSLVAGSNTEAFFGQGTRLTVV.

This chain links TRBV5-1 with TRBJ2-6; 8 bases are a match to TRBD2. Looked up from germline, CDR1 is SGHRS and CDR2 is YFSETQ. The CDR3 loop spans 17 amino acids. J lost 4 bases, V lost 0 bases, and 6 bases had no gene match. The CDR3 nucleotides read TGCGCCAGCAGCTTGGGAGCCGGGGGGGTCGGGGCCAACGTCCTGACTTTC. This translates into CASSLGAGGVGANVLTF.

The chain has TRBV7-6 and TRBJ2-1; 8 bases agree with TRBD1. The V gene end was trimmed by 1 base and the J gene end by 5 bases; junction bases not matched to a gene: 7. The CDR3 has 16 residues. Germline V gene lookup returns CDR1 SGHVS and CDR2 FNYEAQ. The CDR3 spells CASSLDPTGVDNEQFF. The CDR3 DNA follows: TGTGCCAGCAGCTTAGATCCGACAGGGGTCGACAATGAGCAGTTCTTC.

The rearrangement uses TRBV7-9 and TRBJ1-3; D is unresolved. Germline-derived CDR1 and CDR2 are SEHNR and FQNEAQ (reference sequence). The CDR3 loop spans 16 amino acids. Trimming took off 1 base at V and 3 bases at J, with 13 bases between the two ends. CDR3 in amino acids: CASSLGLGSFGNTIYF. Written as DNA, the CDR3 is TGTGCCAGCAGCTTAGGGCTCGGGAGTTTTGGAAACACCATATATTTT.

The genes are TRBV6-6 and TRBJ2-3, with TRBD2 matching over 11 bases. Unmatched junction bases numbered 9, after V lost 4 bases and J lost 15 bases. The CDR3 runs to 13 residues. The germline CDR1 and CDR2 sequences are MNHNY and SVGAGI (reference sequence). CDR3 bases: TGTGCCAGCAGTTCCCTACTAGCGGGGGCCCCCTATTTT. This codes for CASSSLLAGAPYF.

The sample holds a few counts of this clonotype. CDR3 nucleotide sequence: TGTGCCAGCAGCTTAGACTCTGGACTAGCAGCCAATGAGCAGTTCTTC. Its protein product is CASSLDSGLAANEQFF. The V call is TRBV7-2, the J call TRBJ2-1, with 8 bases aligning to TRBD2. The CDR3 consists of 16 residues. Germline-derived CDR1 and CDR2 are SGHTA and FQGNSA. V trimming: 1 base; J trimming: 6 bases; junction bases outside the gene matches: 8.

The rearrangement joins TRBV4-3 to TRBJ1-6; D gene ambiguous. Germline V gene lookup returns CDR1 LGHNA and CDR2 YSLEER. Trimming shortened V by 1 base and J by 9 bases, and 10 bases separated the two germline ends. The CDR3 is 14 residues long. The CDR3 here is CASSQGHSGSPLHF. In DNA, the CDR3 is TGCGCCAGCAGCCAAGGCCACAGTGGTTCACCCCTCCACTTT.

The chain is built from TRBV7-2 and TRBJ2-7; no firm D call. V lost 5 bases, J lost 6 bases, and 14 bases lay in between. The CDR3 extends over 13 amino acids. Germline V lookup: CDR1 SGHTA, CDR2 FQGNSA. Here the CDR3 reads CASSRRANSEQYF. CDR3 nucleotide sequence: TGTGCCAGCAGCCGCCGGGCTAACAGCGAGCAGTACTTC.

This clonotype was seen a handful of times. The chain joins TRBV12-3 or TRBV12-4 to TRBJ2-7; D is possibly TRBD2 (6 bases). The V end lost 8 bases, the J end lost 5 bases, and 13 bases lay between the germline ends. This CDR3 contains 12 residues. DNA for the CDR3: TGTGCCAGCGGAGGGAATAGCGACGAGCAGTACTTC. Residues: CASGGNSDEQYF.

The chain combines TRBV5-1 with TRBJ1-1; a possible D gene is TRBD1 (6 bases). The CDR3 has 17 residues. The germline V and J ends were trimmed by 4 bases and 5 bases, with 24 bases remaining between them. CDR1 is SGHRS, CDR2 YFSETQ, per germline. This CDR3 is CASSTRVGGPSQTEAFF. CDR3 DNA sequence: TGCGCCAGCAGCACACGAGTCGGGGGCCCAAGCCAGACTGAAGCTTTCTTT.

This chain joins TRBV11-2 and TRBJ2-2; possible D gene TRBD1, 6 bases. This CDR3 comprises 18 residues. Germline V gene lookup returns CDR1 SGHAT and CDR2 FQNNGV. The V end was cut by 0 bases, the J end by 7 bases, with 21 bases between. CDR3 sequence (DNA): TGTGCCAGCAGCTTAGATCCGTTTTCTAAGGGGGAGCACGGGGAGCTGTTTTTT. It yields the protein CASSLDPFSKGEHGELFF.

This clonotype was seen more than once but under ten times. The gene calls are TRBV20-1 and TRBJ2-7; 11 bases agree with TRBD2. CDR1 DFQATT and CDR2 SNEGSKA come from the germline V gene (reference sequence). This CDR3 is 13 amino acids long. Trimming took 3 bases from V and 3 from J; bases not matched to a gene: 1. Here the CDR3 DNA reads TGCAGTGCTAGGACTAGCGGGATCTACGAGCAGTACTTC. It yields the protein CSARTSGIYEQYF.

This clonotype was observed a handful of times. CDR3 residues: CASSLGTSGRYTDTQYF. CDR3 coding DNA: TGTGCCAGCAGTTTGGGGACTAGCGGGAGATACACAGATACGCAGTATTTT. The chain carries TRBV28 and TRBJ2-3; TRBD2 aligns across 14 bases. There are 17 residues in the CDR3. The junction had 4 bases not matched to a gene; V was cut back by 3 bases and J by 2 bases. Germline assignment: CDR1 MDHEN and CDR2 SYDVKM.

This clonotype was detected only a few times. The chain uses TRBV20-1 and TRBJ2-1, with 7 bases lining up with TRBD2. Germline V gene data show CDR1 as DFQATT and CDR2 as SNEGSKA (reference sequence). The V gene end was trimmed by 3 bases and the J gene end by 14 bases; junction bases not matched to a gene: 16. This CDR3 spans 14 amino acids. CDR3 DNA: TGCAGTGCTAGCCCAGGGAGGGTCACCGCACCCAAGTTCTTC. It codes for CSASPGRVTAPKFF.

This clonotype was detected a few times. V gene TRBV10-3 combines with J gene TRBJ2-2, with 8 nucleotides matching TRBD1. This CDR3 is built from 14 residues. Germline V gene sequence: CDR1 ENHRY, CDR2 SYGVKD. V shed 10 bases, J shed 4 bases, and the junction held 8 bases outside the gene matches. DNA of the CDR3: TGTGCCACCGAACAGGGGGTGAGCACCGGGGAGCTGTTTTTT. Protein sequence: CATEQGVSTGELFF.

The CDR3 sequence is CSATYRDRQNIQYF. The CDR3 DNA follows: TGCAGTGCTACTTACAGGGATCGCCAAAACATTCAGTACTTC. The J gene is TRBJ2-4, the V gene TRBV20-1, with D perhaps matching TRBD1 (6 bases). The CDR3 contains 14 residues. From germline, CDR1 is DFQATT and CDR2 SNEGSKA (reference sequence). The V gene lost 4 bases and the J gene lost 5 bases, with 15 bases spanning the gap.